The clone carrying this T cell receptor beta chain has a count of ten or more. Researchers prepared the TCRbeta library using unique molecular identifiers, the study reports. TCRdb re-analysed the PCR reads in MiXCR, keeping a single row per CDR3 protein. The sample lists about 110,000 distinct CDR3 sequences; approximately 10% were seen once. The data derive from a study of T-cell reconstitution after alpha-beta-depleted transplantation in children. The material was PBMCs from the stem cell graft donor, obtained from the stem cell graft. The receptor was derived from a human donor who donated a stem cell graft to a child with acute lymphoblastic leukemia.

The CDR3 nucleotides are TGCAGCGTTGAAAGACAGGGGAGGTCCGAATACGAGCAGTACTTC. Translating it yields CSVERQGRSEYEQYF. The chain employs TRBV29-1 and TRBJ2-7; 8 nucleotides agree with TRBD1. Per the germline V gene, CDR1 is SQVTM and CDR2 is ANQGSEA. The CDR3 contains 15 residues. The ends lost 2 bases at V and 4 bases at J; junction bases unmatched: 10.